The 29 T cell receptor beta chains in this list originate from one sample, sequenced in a study of identical twins. TCRdb re-called the 5' RACE reads through MiXCR, storing one row per CDR3 protein. Among around 250,000 distinct CDR3 sequences listed, about 8.3% were seen once. This same sample was also taken into another study, of yellow fever vaccine responses in identical twins.

The specimen sequenced was CD8+ T cells sorted from blood. These receptors were obtained from a woman under 30 in good health.

This clonotype occurred many times. This chain joins TRBV27 and TRBJ2-3; perhaps TRBD1 as D (6 bases). V lost 4 bases to trimming and J lost 2 bases, with 16 bases between them. The CDR3 totals 16 residues. Looked up from germline, CDR1 is MNHEY and CDR2 is SMNVEV (reference sequence). CDR3 nucleotide sequence: TGTGCCAGCAGTTCCCGGACAGCGCGCTTCACAGATACGCAGTATTTT. Its protein product is CASSSRTARFTDTQYF.

This clonotype was recorded a few times. This chain connects TRBV12-3 or TRBV12-4 to TRBJ2-5, with TRBD2 matching over 12 bases. The CDR3 is 15 residues long. Trimming removed 6 bases from V and 4 bases from J; junction bases left unmatched: 6. CDR3: CASRMTSGSSETQYF. As DNA, the CDR3 is TGTGCCAGCAGGATGACTAGCGGGAGTTCAGAGACCCAGTACTTC.

In this sample, this clonotype turned up a few times. The chain links TRBV7-3 to TRBJ2-1, with D maybe TRBD2 (5 bases). Germline V gene sequence: CDR1 SGHTA, CDR2 FQGTGA. V lost 6 bases and J lost 8, with 14 bases in between. This CDR3 is 13 amino acids long. The CDR3: CASSRRPGDEQFF. Here the CDR3 DNA reads TGTGCCAGCAGTCGTAGACCCGGGGATGAGCAGTTCTTC. The complete variable domain, with remaining parts taken from reference TRBV7-3 and TRBJ2-1, reads GAGVSQTPSNKVTEKGKYVELRCDPISGHTALYWYRQSLGQGPEFLIYFQGTGAADDSGLPNDRFFAVRPEGSVSTLKIQRTERGDSAVYLCASSRRPGDEQFFGPGTRLTVL.

V usage is TRBV7-9 and J usage is TRBJ2-7; 8 bases fit TRBD1. Germline CDR1 and CDR2: SEHNR and FQNEAQ (reference sequence). The ends lost 5 bases at V and 1 base at J; junction bases unmatched: 7. The CDR3 totals 15 residues. In DNA form, the CDR3 reads TGTGCCAGCAGCCACGCGGGACAGGAATCCTACGAGCAGTACTTC. It translates to CASSHAGQESYEQYF.

Ten or more counts support this clonotype. The rearrangement links TRBV7-6 to TRBJ2-7; 7 bases fit TRBD2. Unmatched junction bases numbered 3, after V lost 5 bases and J lost 2 bases. The CDR3 loop spans 13 amino acids. Per germline, CDR1 SGHVS and CDR2 FNYEAQ. In DNA form, the CDR3 reads TGTGCCAGCAGCGAGGGGACTACCTACGAGCAGTACTTC. This sequence encodes CASSEGTTYEQYF.

This clonotype was detected many times. The rearrangement uses TRBV4-1 and TRBJ2-2; D remains ambiguous. Trimming removed 1 base from V and 6 bases from J, with 3 bases in between. The CDR3 sequence is 12 residues long. CDR1 MGHRA and CDR2 YSYEKL come from the germline V gene. The CDR3 DNA follows: TGCGCCAGCAGCCAAGCTTCCGGGGAGCTGTTTTTT. The encoded protein is CASSQASGELFF.

The chain carries TRBV20-1 and TRBJ2-5; TRBD1 aligns across 8 bases. Germline trimming cut 5 bases from V and 5 bases from J; bases unmatched to any gene: 16. Germline V CDR1 and CDR2: DFQATT, SNEGSKA (reference sequence). The CDR3 has 16 amino acids. The CDR3 nucleotides are TGCAGTGCTTTAGATGCCCCTGGACAGGGCAGTGAGACCCAGTACTTC. Residues: CSALDAPGQGSETQYF.

The V call is TRBV11-1, the J call TRBJ2-2; TRBD2 agrees at 7 bases. V lost 7 bases to trimming and J lost 0 bases; unmatched junction nucleotides: 17. Germline V gene data show CDR1 as SGHAT and CDR2 as FQDESV (reference sequence). The CDR3 totals 19 residues. The CDR3 region is CASTAARGERGPNTGELFF. CDR3 bases: TGTGCCAGCACCGCGGCGAGAGGAGAGCGGGGACCGAACACCGGGGAGCTGTTTTTT.

This clonotype came up many times. This rearrangement joins TRBV7-9 to TRBJ2-3; no clear D gene. Germline V lookup: CDR1 SEHNR, CDR2 FQNEAQ (reference sequence). The V end lost 2 bases, the J end lost 1 base, and 10 bases lay between the germline ends. The CDR3 spans 15 residues. CDR3 region: CASSLIIGGTDTQYF. CDR3 coding DNA: TGTGCCAGCAGCTTAATCATCGGCGGCACAGATACGCAGTATTTT.

The chain recombines TRBV28 with TRBJ2-7; D tentatively fits TRBD1 or TRBD2 (6 bases each). The V gene lost 6 bases and the J gene lost 0 bases, with 18 bases spanning the gap. Germline V gene sequence: CDR1 MDHEN, CDR2 SYDVKM. This CDR3 is 16 amino acids long. CDR3 sequence (DNA): TGTGCCAGCAGCAAACCCGGGGGCTGGAGCTCCTACGAGCAGTACTTC. As protein: CASSKPGGWSSYEQYF. Supplemented by reference TRBV28 and TRBJ2-7, the full variable domain reads DVKVTQSSRYLVKRTGEKVFLECVQDMDHENMFWYRQDPGLGLRLIYFSYDVKMKEKGDIPEGYSVSREKKERFSLILESASTNQTSMYLCASSKPGGWSSYEQYFGPGTRLTVT.

A few counts support this clonotype. The J gene is TRBJ2-1, the V gene TRBV5-1; possible D gene TRBD2, 5 bases. From germline, CDR1 is SGHRS and CDR2 YFSETQ. There are 15 residues in the CDR3. Trimming removed 6 bases at V and 3 bases at J, with 16 bases between. CDR3 nucleotides: TGCGCCAGCACCTACCAGGACTTATACTACAATGAGCAGTTCTTC. Translating it yields CASTYQDLYYNEQFF.

This clonotype was recorded at least ten times. The gene calls are TRBV29-1 and TRBJ2-7, with 7 bases lining up with TRBD1. J lost 0 bases, V lost 7 bases, and 12 bases had no gene match. The CDR3 consists of 15 residues. In germline, CDR1 is SQVTM, CDR2 ANQGSEA. The CDR3 here is CSASGGTVNSYEQYF. The CDR3 DNA follows: TGCAGCGCCTCGGGTGGGACAGTTAACTCCTACGAGCAGTACTTC.

The chain uses TRBV27 and TRBJ2-3; D is possibly TRBD2 (6 bases). Germline lookup yields CDR1 MNHEY and CDR2 SMNVEV (reference sequence). The V end lost 8 bases, the J end lost 2 bases, and 17 bases lay between the germline ends. This CDR3 region has 15 residues. The chain's CDR3 is CASRDWAGITDTQYF. Written as DNA, the CDR3 is TGTGCCAGCCGAGATTGGGCGGGAATCACAGATACGCAGTATTTT.

Comment on this clonotype: The junction shows a germline mismatch at one end, possibly a read error. V is TRBV2 and J is TRBJ2-7, with TRBD2 identical over 10 bases. Germline V gene sequence: CDR1 SNHLY, CDR2 FYNNEI. CDR3 length: 18 amino acids. CDR3 region: CTSSLLRGGAGGYYEQYF. In DNA, the CDR3 is TGTACCAGCAGTTTATTAAGAGGTGGAGCGGGGGGGTACTACGAGCAGTACTTC.

J is TRBJ2-3 and V is TRBV28; TRBD2 is a possible D gene (5 bases). Trimming removed 3 bases at V and 6 bases at J, with 19 bases between. The CDR3 has 16 residues. Germline CDR1 is MDHEN and CDR2 is SYDVKM. CDR3 sequence reads: CASSLLAQPPGDTQYF. The DNA for the CDR3 is TGTGCCAGCAGTTTGTTGGCACAACCCCCGGGGGATACGCAGTATTTT.

The chain uses TRBV7-6 and TRBJ2-5, with TRBD1 matching over 9 bases. V dropped 5 bases and J dropped 4; count of bases not matched to a gene: 5. CDR3 size: 14 residues. CDR1 is SGHVS and CDR2 is FNYEAQ in the germline V gene. CDR3 sequence: CASSARQGVETQYF. In DNA form, the CDR3 reads TGTGCCAGCAGCGCCCGACAGGGGGTAGAGACCCAGTACTTC.

The CDR3 nucleotides are TGTGCCAGCACGCTATGGACAGGGGGCGCGTATGAGCAGTTCTTC. Protein sequence: CASTLWTGGAYEQFF. The chain links TRBV6-1 to TRBJ2-1; 11 bases agree with TRBD1. J was trimmed by 8 bases and V by 7 bases; bases with no gene match: 10. This CDR3 contains 15 residues. Germline loops: CDR1 MNHNS, CDR2 SASEGT.

This clonotype was found a few times. This chain connects TRBV2 to TRBJ2-2; 11 nucleotides match TRBD2. CDR1 is SNHLY, CDR2 FYNNEI, per germline. V trimming: 6 bases; J trimming: 2 bases; junction bases outside the gene matches: 8. The length of the CDR3 is 17 residues. CDR3 in DNA: TGTGCCAGCAGCGGACTAGCGGGTTCCGCCAACACCGGGGAGCTGTTTTTT. Its protein product is CASSGLAGSANTGELFF.

This clonotype has only a few counts. The genes are TRBV6-1 and TRBJ2-6; no reliable D call. V lost 2 bases to trimming and J lost 0 bases, with 5 bases between them. The CDR3 consists of 15 residues. Germline-derived CDR1 and CDR2 are MNHNS and SASEGT. CDR3 DNA sequence: TGTGCCAGCAGTGAAAGTGGCTCTGGGGCCAACGTCCTGACTTTC. Its translation: CASSESGSGANVLTF.

This clonotype came up once. At one end, the junction sequence differs from germline, possibly due to a read error. The chain employs TRBV12-3 or TRBV12-4 and TRBJ2-7; TRBD1 might be the D (5 bases). The CDR3 covers 18 residues. CDR3 in DNA: TGTGCCCGCAGTTTATGGATACGCGAGGCGGACACTCCCTACGAGCAGTACTTC. This encodes CARSLWIREADTPYEQYF.

J is TRBJ2-7 and V is TRBV12-3 or TRBV12-4, with 10 bases lining up with TRBD1. V gave up 5 bases and J gave up 4 bases; unmatched junction bases: 8. The CDR3 spans 15 residues. The CDR3 protein is CASSPTGTGVYEQYF. DNA of the CDR3: TGTGCCAGCAGTCCTACCGGGACAGGGGTTTACGAGCAGTACTTC.

The V call is TRBV10-3, the J call TRBJ2-7; 8 positions agree with TRBD1. The CDR3 is 17 residues long. Germline V CDR1 and CDR2: ENHRY, SYGVKD. Trimming removed 6 bases from V and 4 bases from J; junction bases left unmatched: 17. In DNA form, the CDR3 reads TGTGCCATCAGCCTTAGAAACCAGGGGGCAAACGGGTACGAGCAGTACTTC. The encoded protein is CAISLRNQGANGYEQYF.

There are many counts of this clonotype. This chain links TRBV12-3 or TRBV12-4 with TRBJ2-7, with 7 bases aligning to TRBD1. Losses at the gene ends were 6 bases for V and 4 bases for J; bases not matched to a gene: 9. The CDR3 covers 14 residues. Written as DNA, the CDR3 is TGTGCCAGCAGCTCCGGGACAGCCTGGTACGAGCAGTACTTC. The encoded protein is CASSSGTAWYEQYF.

This CDR3 reads CSARDPALPYEQYF. CDR3 bases: TGCAGTGCTAGGGATCCAGCCCTCCCCTACGAGCAGTACTTC. This chain joins TRBV20-1 and TRBJ2-7; D remains unclear. The CDR3 sequence is 14 residues long. V dropped 3 bases and J dropped 2 bases, with 14 bases sitting between them. CDR1 is DFQATT, CDR2 SNEGSKA, per germline (reference sequence).

V usage is TRBV7-9 and J usage is TRBJ2-1; D call uncertain. This CDR3 spans 12 amino acids. Germline lookup yields CDR1 SEHNR and CDR2 FQNEAQ (reference sequence). Trimming cost V 4 bases and J 6 bases, with 7 bases left between them. The CDR3 nucleotides are TGTGCCAGCAGCTCATTTGTCAATGAGCAGTTCTTC. Translated: CASSSFVNEQFF.

This clonotype was found once. This chain joins TRBV4-3 and TRBJ2-1; 10 nucleotides align to TRBD2. The CDR3 spans 16 residues. CDR1 is LGHNA and CDR2 is YSLEER in the germline V gene. The V segment lost 2 bases and the J segment 10 bases; nucleotides outside the gene matches: 11. The CDR3 loop reads CASSQQGLAQGWEQFF. DNA for the CDR3: TGCGCCAGCAGCCAACAGGGACTAGCGCAGGGATGGGAGCAGTTCTTC.

In this sample, this clonotype turned up many times. Written as DNA, the CDR3 is TGCGCCAGCAGCCAAGATCAGCGGGGCTACGAGCAGTACTTC. This codes for CASSQDQRGYEQYF. The chain links TRBV4-1 to TRBJ2-7; 7 positions match TRBD2. Per the germline V gene, CDR1 is MGHRA and CDR2 is YSYEKL. The V gene end was trimmed by 0 bases and the J gene end by 3 bases; junction bases not matched to a gene: 2. This CDR3 has 14 amino acids.

This clonotype was detected only a few times. The gene calls are TRBV20-1 and TRBJ2-7; D not certain. The germline V gene has CDR1 DFQATT and CDR2 SNEGSKA (reference sequence). The V and J ends lost 2 bases and 4 bases respectively, with 15 bases between them. The CDR3 has 14 residues. The CDR3 is CSARSKEDGYEQYF. CDR3 nucleotides: TGCAGTGCTAGATCCAAGGAAGACGGGTACGAGCAGTACTTC.

The table lists this clonotype with a few counts. The V gene is TRBV7-9, the J gene TRBJ1-1; possibly TRBD1 for D (6 bases). The V end was cut by 5 bases, the J end by 3 bases, with 16 bases between. The CDR3 is made up of 15 amino acids. Germline-derived CDR1 and CDR2 are SEHNR and FQNEAQ (reference sequence). Written as DNA, the CDR3 is TGTGCCAGCAGCCCAGCACAGGGTATTGACACTGAAGCTTTCTTT. The encoded protein is CASSPAQGIDTEAFF. Filled out from reference TRBV7-9 and TRBJ1-1, the complete variable domain reads DTGVSQNPRHKITKRGQNVTFRCDPISEHNRLYWYRQTLGQGPEFLTYFQNEAQLEKSRLLSDRFSAERPKGSFSTLEIQRTEQGDSAMYLCASSPAQGIDTEAFFGQGTRLTVV.